One T cell receptor (beta chain) is described in this entry. Its target is not known. This record belongs to a study of OX40 agonist ivuxolimab in advanced cancers. Study information: The patients received agonistic anti-OX40 (CD134) antibody ivuxolimab. A history of anti-PD-1, anti-PD-L1 or anti-CTLA-4 therapy was acceptable, and over 35% had some.

Collection of blood occurred at baseline, at cycle 4 day 1, and at cycle 7 day 1. Findings and limits, study-wide: CD4+ T cells averaged fewer expanded clones than CD8+ T cells.

The protocol was immunoSEQ multiplex PCR, while the TCRdb copy is restricted to in-frame clones and leaves out a portion. The sample records 71,000 or so clones, over 90% being singletons. The receptor comes from an adult with an advanced solid tumor such as melanoma, head and neck, liver or kidney cancer. The specimen was CD4+ or CD8+ T cells sorted from blood, collected in a trial of the OX40 agonist ivuxolimab.

CDR3 loop: CAWSVLQTSEYTDTQYF. The CDR3 nucleotides read TGTGCCTGGAGTGTACTTCAGACTAGCGAATACACAGATACGCAGTATTTT. The chain uses TRBV30 and TRBJ2-3, with 8 bases lining up with TRBD2. The CDR3 loop spans 17 amino acids. Germline CDR1 and CDR2: GTSNPN and SVGIG (reference sequence). The J segment lost 2 bases and the V segment lost 0 bases, leaving 10 bases of the junction unmatched.